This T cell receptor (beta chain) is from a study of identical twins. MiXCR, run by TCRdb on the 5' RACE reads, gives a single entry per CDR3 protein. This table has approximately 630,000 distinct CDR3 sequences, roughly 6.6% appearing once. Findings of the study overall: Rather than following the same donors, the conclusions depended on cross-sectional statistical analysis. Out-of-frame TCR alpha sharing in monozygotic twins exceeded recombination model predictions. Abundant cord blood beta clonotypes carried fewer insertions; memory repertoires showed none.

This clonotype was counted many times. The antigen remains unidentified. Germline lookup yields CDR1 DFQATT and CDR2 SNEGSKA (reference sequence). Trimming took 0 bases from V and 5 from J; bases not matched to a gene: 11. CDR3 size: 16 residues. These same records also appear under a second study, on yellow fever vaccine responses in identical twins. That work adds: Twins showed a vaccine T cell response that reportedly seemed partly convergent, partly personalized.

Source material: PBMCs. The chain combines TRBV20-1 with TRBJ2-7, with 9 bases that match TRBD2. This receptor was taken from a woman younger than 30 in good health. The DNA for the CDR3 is TGCAGTGCTAGAGATCGGTTAGCGGGGGATGGGAACGAGCAGTACGTC. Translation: CSARDRLAGDGNEQYV.